These T cell receptor beta chains were read from a single sample in a study of T cell responses to AZD1222 COVID-19 vaccine. TCRdb's copy holds only in-frame clones and misses some; the assay was immunoSEQ multiplex PCR. Altogether 55,000 to 65,000 clones are present, roughly three quarters being singletons, with the ten largest covering around 5%. Sequenced here: peripheral blood, sampled 28 days after the second AZD1222 dose. The receptors stem from an adult who received the AZD1222 COVID-19 vaccine. Both conserved end residues are part of each CDR3.

v_gene	j_gene	CDR3aa
TRBV15	TRBJ1-4	CATSREGGEKLFF
TRBV5-1	TRBJ2-7	CASSSNRGLYEQYF
TRBV12-2	TRBJ2-3	CASRFGTIPDTQYF
TRBV19	TRBJ1-2	CASRTQGAGGYTF
TRBV5-5	TRBJ2-3	CASSSDPQDTQYF
TRBV29-1	TRBJ2-1	CSGEYNEQFF
TRBV7-2	TRBJ2-3	CASSSRTSGSLTDTQYF
TRBV10-2	TRBJ2-7	CASRPGTGTYEQYF
TRBV12-3/TRBV12-4	TRBJ2-3	CASSLLTTDTQYF
TRBV3-1/TRBV3-2	TRBJ2-2	CASSQSRDGELFF
TRBV28	TRBJ2-7	CASSLRDRGHRYEQYF
TRBV19	TRBJ1-4	CASNRDRALATNEKLFF
TRBV28	TRBJ1-6	CASGPRTVSHNSPLHF
TRBV7-9	TRBJ2-1	CASSQERAHNEQFF
TRBV28	TRBJ1-5	CASTPRNQPQHF
TRBV10-3	TRBJ1-5	CAIKQGGEDQPQHF
TRBV6-6	TRBJ1-6	CASTNRESPLHF
TRBV4-1	TRBJ2-1	CASSQIGTNTYNEQFF
TRBV19	NA	CASSIEWQGNYEQYF
TRBV27	TRBJ1-2	CASGRTGGDGYTF
TRBV18	TRBJ2-7	CASQTEQAEQYF
TRBV10-3	TRBJ1-1	CAISDGAMNTEAFF
TRBV28	TRBJ2-1	CASSPARNEQFF
TRBV10-1	TRBJ2-2	CASSHFPLGNTGELFF
TRBV7-2	TRBJ2-5	CASRNIQGPGTQYF
TRBV9	TRBJ2-2	CASSANLWDSDNTGELFF
TRBV29-1	TRBJ1-5	CSVALGSNQPQHF